This paragraph covers one T cell receptor beta chain sequence. Germline values: CDR1 SGDLS, CDR2 YYNGEE. V was trimmed by 2 bases and J by 4 bases, leaving 15 bases between them. There are 15 residues in the CDR3. Repertoires were generated with immunoSEQ multiplex PCR, while TCRdb's copy carries only in-frame clones and drops some. Counted here are 150,000 to 200,000 clones, about nine tenths occurring once; the ten biggest clones make up roughly 1.5%. These data come from a study of blood T cell repertoires in COVID-19. Study-level background: Specimens from acute and convalescent COVID-19 originated in the United States, Italy and Spain. In each case, the material was cDNA or gDNA derived from T cells, B-cell-depleted T cells, or PBMCs.

J is TRBJ2-5 and V is TRBV9; tentative D call: TRBD2 (7 bases). The sequencing input was peripheral blood. The sequence was obtained from a woman aged 45-60 years with acute or convalescent COVID-19. Written as DNA, the CDR3 is TGTGCCAGCAGCGTTAGGGCGGGGGCGGTAGAGACCCAGTACTTC. It specifies CASSVRAGAVETQYF. Looking up the rest from reference TRBV9 and TRBJ2-5 gives the full variable domain: DSGVTQTPKHLITATGQRVTLRCSPRSGDLSVYWYQQSLDQGLQFLIQYYNGEERAKGNILERFSAQQFPDLHSELNLSSLELGDSALYFCASSVRAGAVETQYFGPGTRLLVL.